These 20 T cell receptor beta chains were all obtained from the same sample, sequenced in a study of Graves' ophthalmopathy and Graves' hyperthyroidism. From RNA, the CDR3 regions of TCR beta chains were amplified and sequenced. RT-PCR with HTBI primers came first, then second-round multiplex PCR. One entry per CDR3 protein results from TCRdb running MiXCR on the multiplex PCR reads. The table lists 560,000 or so distinct CDR3 sequences, 35% to 40% of them singletons. Sequenced input: peripheral blood or thyroid tissue (not recorded which). These receptors were obtained from an adult man with Graves' hyperthyroidism.

This clonotype was seen only a few times. The V call is TRBV28, the J call TRBJ2-6; D is possibly TRBD2 (6 bases). The CDR3 runs 15 residues. V was trimmed by 5 bases and J by 0 bases, leaving 8 bases between them. CDR1 is MDHEN and CDR2 is SYDVKM in the germline V gene. CDR3 region: CASSQTSSGANVLTF. The CDR3 coding sequence is TGTGCCAGCAGTCAGACTAGCTCTGGGGCCAACGTCCTGACTTTC. The full variable domain, with the rest looked up from reference TRBV28 and TRBJ2-6, is DVKVTQSSRYLVKRTGEKVFLECVQDMDHENMFWYRQDPGLGLRLIYFSYDVKMKEKGDIPEGYSVSREKKERFSLILESASTNQTSMYLCASSQTSSGANVLTFGAGSRLTVL.

This clonotype has more than one count but fewer than ten. V usage is TRBV6-1 and J usage is TRBJ1-4; 10 bases are shared with TRBD1. V lost 4 bases and J lost 8; bases outside the gene matches: 16. This CDR3 is 18 amino acids long. Germline V gives CDR1 MNHNS, CDR2 SASEGT. Here the CDR3 reads CASSARDRGIRAEEKLFF. The CDR3 nucleotides are TGTGCCAGCAGTGCCCGGGACAGGGGTATTCGTGCGGAGGAAAAACTGTTTTTT.

This clonotype was observed at least ten times. J is TRBJ2-5 and V is TRBV7-9; 8 bases align to TRBD2. Germline V gives CDR1 SEHNR, CDR2 FQNEAQ (reference sequence). Losses at the gene ends were 1 base for V and 4 bases for J; bases not matched to a gene: 8. This CDR3 contains 16 residues. The CDR3 DNA is TGTGCCAGCAGCTTAGGGAGCGGGAGTGGGAGAGAGACCCAGTACTTC. It encodes CASSLGSGSGRETQYF.

This clonotype has only one observation. A read error may account for a junction end that differs from germline. This chain links TRBV10-3 with TRBJ1-5, with 7 bases identical to TRBD1. The CDR3 contains 15 residues. Per germline, CDR1 ENHRY and CDR2 SYGVKD. The CDR3 nucleotides are TGTGCCAGCAGTTACTCGACAGGGAGGGGCCAGCCCCAGCATTTT. Residues: CASSYSTGRGQPQHF.

The chain employs TRBV7-9 and TRBJ2-5; TRBD1 aligns across 9 bases. Per germline, CDR1 SEHNR and CDR2 FQNEAQ (reference sequence). This CDR3 contains 15 residues. Unmatched junction bases numbered 7, after V lost 4 bases and J lost 4 bases. This chain's CDR3 is CASSSPGQGGETQYF. The CDR3 region has the DNA TGTGCCAGCAGCTCCCCGGGACAGGGAGGAGAGACCCAGTACTTC.

This clonotype came up many times. The chain uses TRBV7-3 and TRBJ2-7, with TRBD1 identical over 11 bases. Trimming at V came to 6 bases and at J to 9 bases, leaving 10 bases not matched to a gene. The germline gives CDR1 SGHTA, CDR2 FQGTGA. This CDR3 has 14 residues. The CDR3 protein is CASRSPGQGVVQYF. CDR3 DNA sequence: TGTGCCAGCAGGAGTCCGGGACAGGGGGTCGTGCAGTACTTC.

This clonotype was seen only a few times. The chain combines TRBV18 with TRBJ2-5, with D uncertain. Germline V gene data show CDR1 as KGHSH and CDR2 as LQKENI. V was trimmed by 1 base and J by 5 bases, leaving 8 bases between them. The CDR3 extends over 13 amino acids. CDR3: CASSPQGLETQYF. In nucleotides, the CDR3 is TGTGCCAGCTCACCACAAGGGTTGGAGACCCAGTACTTC.

The sample holds a few counts of this clonotype. This may be a read error: a much more frequent sequence differs by one nucleotide. The conserved closing phenylalanine or tryptophan is absent in this CDR3, likely reflecting a read error. The chain couples TRBV20-1 to TRBJ1-1; unclear D gene. This CDR3 comprises 15 residues. Per germline, CDR1 DFQATT and CDR2 SNEGSKA (reference sequence). V dropped 3 bases and J dropped 5 bases, with 19 bases sitting between them. DNA of the CDR3: TGCAGTGCTAGTGATCGGGTCGGAGCCTGGACTGAAGCTTTCCTT. Its translation is CSASDRVGAWTEAFL.

The chain combines TRBV7-2 with TRBJ1-1, with 8 bases fitting TRBD1. Germline V gene sequence: CDR1 SGHTA, CDR2 FQGNSA. V dropped 5 bases and J dropped 3; count of bases not matched to a gene: 8. This CDR3 contains 15 residues. CDR3 residues: CASSLGQGRDTEAFF. The CDR3, as DNA: TGTGCCAGCAGCCTAGGACAGGGCCGGGACACTGAAGCTTTCTTT.

This clonotype is medium-sized in the sample. The rearrangement uses TRBV29-1 and TRBJ2-6; 10 bases map to TRBD1. With V trimmed by 4 bases and J by 0 bases, 6 bases remained unmatched. CDR3 length: 17 residues. CDR1 and CDR2 (germline): SQVTM, ANQGSEA. The CDR3 sequence is CSVVSGQGSSGANVLTF. For the CDR3, the DNA is TGCAGCGTTGTTTCGGGACAGGGGAGCTCTGGGGCCAACGTCCTGACTTTC.

V gene TRBV2 combines with J gene TRBJ2-7; TRBD2 matches at 7 bases. Trimming removed 6 bases from V and 0 bases from J; junction bases left unmatched: 8. The CDR3 has 15 residues. CDR1 is SNHLY, CDR2 FYNNEI, per germline. The CDR3 is CASSPLWGGSYEQYF. CDR3 in DNA: TGTGCCAGCAGCCCATTATGGGGGGGCTCCTACGAGCAGTACTTC.

Notes on this clonotype: One end of the junction fails to match germline, which may point to a read error. This sequence joins TRBV24-1 and TRBJ1-6; the D gene is possibly TRBD1 (6 bases). Germline V CDR1 and CDR2: KGHDR, SFDVKD. The length of the CDR3 is 18 residues. DNA for the CDR3: TGTGCCAGCAGTTTATCCTACCCCAGACAGGAGTATAATTCACCCCTCCACTTT. Translated: CASSLSYPRQEYNSPLHF.

This clonotype was seen repeatedly, ten times or more. The rearrangement links TRBV2 to TRBJ2-7; 10 bases match TRBD1. Germline loops: CDR1 SNHLY, CDR2 FYNNEI. The CDR3 totals 14 residues. The ends lost 7 bases at V and 9 bases at J; junction bases unmatched: 12. CDR3 region: CASKVTGGVDGQYF. DNA for the CDR3: TGTGCCAGCAAAGTGACAGGGGGCGTCGACGGGCAGTACTTC.

CDR3 bases: TGTGCCAGCAGCGTAGTCGACAACAGGGACCCGCAGTACTTC. Protein: CASSVVDNRDPQYF. This chain joins TRBV9 and TRBJ2-7; tentative D call: TRBD1 (6 bases). The CDR3 extends over 14 amino acids. Per the germline V gene, CDR1 is SGDLS and CDR2 is YYNGEE. Deletions cut 0 bases from V and 9 bases from J, with 16 bases between.

This clonotype was detected a few times. This CDR3 reads CASRWTSGDTGELFF. The CDR3, as DNA: TGTGCCAGCAGGTGGACTAGCGGAGACACCGGGGAGCTGTTTTTT. The chain employs TRBV2 and TRBJ2-2; 10 bases fit TRBD2. V lost 6 bases and J lost 3; bases outside the gene matches: 4. Germline CDR1 is SNHLY and CDR2 is FYNNEI. The CDR3 is made up of 15 amino acids.

The chain has TRBV6-1 and TRBJ2-7; D perhaps matches TRBD1 (7 bases). Per the germline V gene, CDR1 is MNHNS and CDR2 is SASEGT. The CDR3 has 14 residues. V was cut by 6 bases and J by 2 bases, with 14 bases left in between. The CDR3 nucleotides read TGTGCCAGCAGGGGGACTGACAGGGCCTACGAGCAGTACTTC. Translating gives CASRGTDRAYEQYF.

This clonotype has only a few counts. V is TRBV6-5 and J is TRBJ2-7; the D is unclear. V lost 5 bases and J 6 bases, leaving 8 bases between the germline ends. This CDR3 region has 11 residues. Germline CDR1 is MNHEY and CDR2 is SVGAGI. This chain's CDR3 is CASSGNGEQYF. The CDR3 nucleotides read TGTGCCAGCAGTGGGAACGGCGAGCAGTACTTC.

The CDR3 DNA follows: TGTGCCAGCAGCTTAGCCGGACAGGGGTACGAGCAGCCCCAGCATTTT. Amino acid sequence: CASSLAGQGYEQPQHF. The gene calls are TRBV7-9 and TRBJ1-5, with 9 positions matching TRBD1. Germline V gene sequence: CDR1 SEHNR, CDR2 FQNEAQ (reference sequence). CDR3 length: 16 amino acids. V lost 0 bases and J lost 7; bases outside the gene matches: 7.

The chain is built from TRBV10-1 and TRBJ1-5; possibly TRBD1 for D (5 bases). Trimming cost V 4 bases and J 10 bases, with 17 bases left between them. The germline V gene encodes CDR1 WNHNN and CDR2 SYGVQD (reference sequence). CDR3 length: 14 residues. CDR3 sequence: CASSVGGENSPQHF. CDR3 in DNA: TGCGCCAGCAGTGTTGGGGGGGAGAATTCACCCCAGCATTTT.

Many counts were recorded for this clonotype. The J gene is TRBJ2-5, the V gene TRBV11-2, with TRBD1 identical over 8 bases. V shed 5 bases and J 3 bases; nucleotides not matched to a gene: 5. Germline CDR1 and CDR2: SGHAT and FQNNGV. This CDR3 region has 14 residues. In DNA form, the CDR3 reads TGTGCCAGCAGCACCCCGGACAGGGAAGAGACCCAGTACTTC. It codes for CASSTPDREETQYF.